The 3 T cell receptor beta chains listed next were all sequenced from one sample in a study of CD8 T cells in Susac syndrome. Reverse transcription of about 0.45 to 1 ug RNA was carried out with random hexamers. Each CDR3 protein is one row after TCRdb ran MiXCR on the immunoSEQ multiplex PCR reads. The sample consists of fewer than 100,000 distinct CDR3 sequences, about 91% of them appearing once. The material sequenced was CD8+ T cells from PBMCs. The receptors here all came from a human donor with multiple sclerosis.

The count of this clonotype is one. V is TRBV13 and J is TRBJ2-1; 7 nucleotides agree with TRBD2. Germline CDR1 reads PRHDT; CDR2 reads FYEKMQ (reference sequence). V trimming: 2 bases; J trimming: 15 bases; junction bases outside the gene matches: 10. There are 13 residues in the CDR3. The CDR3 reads CASSLRGGPNRFF. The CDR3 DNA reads TGTGCCAGCAGCTTAAGGGGAGGGCCGAATCGGTTCTTC.

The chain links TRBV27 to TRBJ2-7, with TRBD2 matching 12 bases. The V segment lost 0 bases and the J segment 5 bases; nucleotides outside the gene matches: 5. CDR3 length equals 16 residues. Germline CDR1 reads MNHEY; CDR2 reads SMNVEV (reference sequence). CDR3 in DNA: TGTGCCAGCAGTTTATCACCCCTAGCGGGGGGGAACGAGCAGTACTTC. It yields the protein CASSLSPLAGGNEQYF.

CDR3 sequence reads: CASSQRIQGKKSPLHF. For the CDR3, the DNA is TGTGCCAGCAGCCAACGAATTCAGGGTAAGAAATCACCCCTCCACTTT. The chain recombines TRBV14 with TRBJ1-6, with TRBD1 as a possible D gene (5 bases). The V gene lost 2 bases and the J gene lost 10 bases, with 18 bases spanning the gap. CDR1 is SGHDN and CDR2 is FVKESK in the germline V gene. The CDR3 sequence is 16 residues long.